This TCR beta chain was obtained from a study of cytomegalovirus exposure and HLA in healthy donors. This clone occurred once. After removal of 1 base from V and 4 bases from J, the junction contained 9 bases not matched to a gene. This CDR3 has 17 residues. CDR1 and CDR2 from the germline V gene are LGHNA and YNFKEQ. Some clones are missing from TCRdb's copy, which holds only in-frame ones; the method was immunoSEQ multiplex PCR. The repertoire holds 82,000 or so clones, with 85% to 95% as singletons. The donors were members of the validation cohort, which comprised 120 subjects and was separate from the first cohort of 666 subjects.

Sequencing was performed on PBMCs. The V and J genes are TRBV4-2 and TRBJ2-2; 7 bases match TRBD2. The sequence derives from a young woman in good health and CMV-seronegative. In nucleotides, the CDR3 is TGTGCCAGCAGCCAAGCGTGGGCGGGAGCGGCCACCGGGGAGCTGTTTTTT. Protein product: CASSQAWAGAATGELFF.